The rows below give T cell receptor beta chains drawn from one sample of a study of blood T cell repertoires in COVID-19. Profiled with immunoSEQ multiplex PCR; TCRdb holds only in-frame clones, not every one. The data show about 380,000 clones, 80% to 90% seen once. Sequencing was performed on peripheral blood. Receptors originate from a man aged 40-50 years with acute or convalescent COVID-19. Each CDR3 is given with its conserved first and last residue. The order of the fields is D gene, J gene, V gene, clone size, CDR3 DNA, CDR3 protein. D genes are given only for firm matches. Clone size is given for some rows only: seen once, a few or many times, or a class if the clone is expanded.

>.|TRBJ1-5|TRBV27|.
TGTGCCAGCAGTTTATTCGGGGGAGGGGATCAGCCCCAGCATTTT
CASSLFGGGDQPQHF
>.|TRBJ2-5|TRBV7-2|.
TGTGCCAGCAGCTTATCCAGGGTAGAGACCCAGTACTTC
CASSLSRVETQYF
>TRBD2|TRBJ2-5|TRBV2|.
TGTGCCAGCAGAGCGGGAGAGCTACAAGAGACCCAGTACTTC
CASRAGELQETQYF
>.|TRBJ2-1|TRBV5-5|.
TGTGCCAGCAGCTTGGACCCCGGCTCCTACAATGAGCAGTTCTTC
CASSLDPGSYNEQFF
>TRBD1|TRBJ2-7|TRBV7-9|.
TGTGCCAGCAGCCTGACAGGGGCCAACGAGCAGTACTTC
CASSLTGANEQYF
>TRBD2|TRBJ2-7|TRBV7-2|few
TGTGCCAGCAGCCCCCCCGGACTAGCGGGAGCCGAGCAGTACTTC
CASSPPGLAGAEQYF
>TRBD2|TRBJ2-5|TRBV5-1|.
TGCGCCAGCAGGTCTCGGACATCACCCCCCCGGACTAGTGGAGAGACCCAGTACTTC
CASRSRTSPPRTSGETQYF
>.|TRBJ1-3|TRBV9|.
TGTGCCAGCAGCGCCCGAGGGGAGGCTGGAAACACCATATATTTT
CASSARGEAGNTIYF
>.|TRBJ2-1|TRBV9|.
TGTGCCAGCAGCGAGCTGCCGGGACAAGCTTACAATGAGCAGTTCTTC
CASSELPGQAYNEQFF
>TRBD1|TRBJ1-2|TRBV2|.
TGTGCCAGCAGGGGACAGGGTTCATTCGGCTACACCTTC
CASRGQGSFGYTF
>TRBD2|TRBJ2-3|TRBV7-8|.
TGTGCCAGCCAGATCCCCGGGGGGGTCAGCACAGATACGCAGTATTTT
CASQIPGGVSTDTQYF
>.|TRBJ1-1|TRBV2|.
TGTGCCAGCAGCTCTCAACAGGGTACGAACACTGAAGCTTTCTTT
CASSSQQGTNTEAFF
>.|TRBJ1-2|TRBV14|.
TGTGCCAGCAGCCGACGAAAGGAGCTCATCTATGGCTACACCTTC
CASSRRKELIYGYTF
>TRBD1|TRBJ2-1|TRBV27|.
TGTGCCAGCAGTGTAGAACCGGGACAGTACAATGAGCAGTTCTTC
CASSVEPGQYNEQFF
>.|TRBJ1-5|TRBV2|.
TGTGCCAGCAGTGATAAGCCGTTTCGGGGCAATCAGCCCCAGCATTTT
CASSDKPFRGNQPQHF
>.|TRBJ1-2|TRBV28|once
TGTGCCAGCACCACGGGAAACTATGGCTACACCTTC
CASTTGNYGYTF
>.|TRBJ1-1|TRBV9|.
TGTGCCAGCAGCGTGCAGGGCACTGAAGCTTTCTTT
CASSVQGTEAFF
>TRBD2|TRBJ2-3|TRBV4-3|.
TGCGCCAGCAGCCGTATACCGGGACTAGCGGGGGGACCGACTAGCACAGATACGCAGTATTTT
CASSRIPGLAGGPTSTDTQYF
>TRBD2|TRBJ2-1|TRBV12-5|.
TGTGCTAGTGGTTTGGTATTGAGCAGCCTTAGCGGGGGACCGTTAAACAATGAGCAGTTCTTC
CASGLVLSSLSGGPLNNEQFF
>TRBD1|TRBJ1-2|TRBV13|.
TGTGCCAGCAGCCTCGGGACAGGGGAGTACGGCTACACCTTC
CASSLGTGEYGYTF
>TRBD1|TRBJ2-1|TRBV9|.
TGTGCCAGCAGCGTAGCTCCAGGGGGCGGGGAGCAGTTCTTC
CASSVAPGGGEQFF
>.|TRBJ1-5|TRBV24-1|.
TGTGCCACCAGTGATTCGGGGGGCGGACATCAGCCCCAGCATTTT
CATSDSGGGHQPQHF
>TRBD2|TRBJ2-1|TRBV6-6|.
TGTGCCAGCAGTGACTCCTCGGGACTAGATTACAATGAGCAGTTCTTC
CASSDSSGLDYNEQFF
>.|TRBJ1-2|TRBV19|many
TGTGCCAGTAGCCACAAAGGGGGAGCCAGCAGCACCTTC
CASSHKGGASSTF
>TRBD2|TRBJ2-7|TRBV7-7|.
TGTGCTAGCAGCTTAGAAGCGGGGAGCTCCTACGAGCAGTACTTC
CASSLEAGSSYEQYF
>.|TRBJ2-1|TRBV7-9|.
TGTGCCAGCAGCCCCAGGGTCCAGCGGGCAAATGAGCAGTTCTTC
CASSPRVQRANEQFF
>.|TRBJ1-1|TRBV19|few
TGTGCCAGCAATCCGGGCGGGCGGGGGAACACTGAAGCTTTCTTT
CASNPGGRGNTEAFF
>TRBD1|TRBJ1-3|TRBV30|few
TGTGCCTGGACGGACAGGGTGGACACCATATATTTT
CAWTDRVDTIYF
>.|TRBJ2-1|TRBV7-3|.
TGTGCCAGCAGCCAAAATACAGGGTTGGGTGAGCAGTTCTTC
CASSQNTGLGEQFF
>.|TRBJ2-1|TRBV20-1|.
TGCAGTGCCATTCAATCCAATGAGCAGTTCTTC
CSAIQSNEQFF
>.|TRBJ1-5|TRBV19|.
TGTGCCAGTAGTATAGATCATGGACTGCGGAATCAGCCCCAGCATTTT
CASSIDHGLRNQPQHF
>TRBD1|TRBJ1-1|TRBV19|.
TGTGCCAGTAGTACCCGACGGACAGGGGCTATGAACACTGAAGCTTTCTTT
CASSTRRTGAMNTEAFF
>.|TRBJ1-6|TRBV9|.
TGTGCCAGCAGCGAGGGACAAGCCCCTTCACCCCTCCACTTT
CASSEGQAPSPLHF
>TRBD2|TRBJ2-1|TRBV28|.
TGTGCCAGCACCCCTCAGACTAGCGGGGACAATGAGCAGTTCTTC
CASTPQTSGDNEQFF
>.|TRBJ2-7|TRBV5-1|.
TGCGCCAGCAGCTTGAATCCGAGTCTACCTGGCGAGCAGTACTTC
CASSLNPSLPGEQYF
>.|TRBJ1-1|TRBV5-8|.
TGTGCCAGCAGCCTAAAAGGTTGGGGAGGCACTGAAGCTTTCTTT
CASSLKGWGGTEAFF
>.|TRBJ2-5|TRBV19|.
TGTGCCAGTAGTATGTGGGCGTACCAAGAGACCCAGTACTTC
CASSMWAYQETQYF
>.|TRBJ2-7|TRBV27|.
TGTGCCAGCAGGGAGTCTCCAGCCGGGAGTCTGTCCTACGAGCAGTACTTC
CASRESPAGSLSYEQYF